This record looks at one TCR beta chain sequence and its context. The data derive from a study of blood T cell repertoires in COVID-19. On the study more broadly: Spain, Italy and the United States supplied samples that represented acute and convalescent COVID-19. Nucleic acid was either cDNA or gDNA, and it came from T cells, B-cell-depleted T cells, or PBMCs.

Original processing notes: The authors estimated nucleated cell counts from reference gene primer amplification. Here immunoSEQ multiplex PCR was the method, and the copy in TCRdb shows in-frame clones only, minus some. That table is the source of V, J and clone size, and D and trimming were worked out from the DNA. There are approximately 100,000 clones in the sample; 88% occur only once, and 6.5% lies in the top ten. The CDR3 is 16 amino acids. From germline, CDR1 is MNHEY and CDR2 SVGAGI. Unmatched junction bases numbered 9, after V lost 4 bases and J lost 1 base. Sequencing was carried out using peripheral blood. The receptor was isolated from an older woman with acute or convalescent COVID-19. V is TRBV6-5 and J is TRBJ1-1, with 7 bases lining up with TRBD1. CDR3 sequence (DNA): TGTGCCAGCAGTTTCGCAGGGGGGAAAGCGAACACTGAAGCTTTCTTT. This codes for CASSFAGGKANTEAFF.